This note documents a single T cell receptor (beta chain) sequence. The source of the sample is a study of control samples from healthy donors and cancer patients. Sequenced by immunoSEQ multiplex PCR; TCRdb stores in-frame clones only, minus some. The sample contains some 200,000 clones, 91% of which appear only once. The V gene's germline CDR1 is SGHVS and CDR2 FQNEAQ. With V trimmed by 1 base and J by 7 bases, 3 bases remained unmatched. The length of the CDR3 is 14 residues. This clonotype originated in a woman in her twenties or thirties in good health. The chain has TRBV7-8 and TRBJ1-5, with 8 bases aligning to TRBD1. The specimen was blood. In DNA form, the CDR3 reads TGTGCCAGCAGCTTAGGGAGACAGGGGCAGCCCCAGCATTTT. Amino acid sequence: CASSLGRQGQPQHF.